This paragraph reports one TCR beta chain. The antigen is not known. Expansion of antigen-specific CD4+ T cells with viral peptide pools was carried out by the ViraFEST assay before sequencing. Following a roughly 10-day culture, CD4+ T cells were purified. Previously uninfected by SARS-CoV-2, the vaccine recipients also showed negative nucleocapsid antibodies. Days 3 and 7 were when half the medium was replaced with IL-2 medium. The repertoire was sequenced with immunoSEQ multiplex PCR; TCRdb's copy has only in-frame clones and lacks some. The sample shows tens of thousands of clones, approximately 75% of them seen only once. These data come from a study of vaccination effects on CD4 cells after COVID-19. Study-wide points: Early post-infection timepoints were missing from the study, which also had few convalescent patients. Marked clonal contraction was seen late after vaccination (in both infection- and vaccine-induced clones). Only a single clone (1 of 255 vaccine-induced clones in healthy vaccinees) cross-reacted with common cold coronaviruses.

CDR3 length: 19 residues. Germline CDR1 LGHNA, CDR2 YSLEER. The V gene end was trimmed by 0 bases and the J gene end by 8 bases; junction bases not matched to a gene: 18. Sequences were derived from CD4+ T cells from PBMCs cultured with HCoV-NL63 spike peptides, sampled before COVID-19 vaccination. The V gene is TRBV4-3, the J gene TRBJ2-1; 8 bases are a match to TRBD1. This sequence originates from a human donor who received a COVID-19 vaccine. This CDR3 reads CASSQDRNDRGAFTHEQFF. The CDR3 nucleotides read TGCGCCAGCAGCCAAGACCGGAACGACAGGGGAGCCTTTACACATGAGCAGTTCTTC.